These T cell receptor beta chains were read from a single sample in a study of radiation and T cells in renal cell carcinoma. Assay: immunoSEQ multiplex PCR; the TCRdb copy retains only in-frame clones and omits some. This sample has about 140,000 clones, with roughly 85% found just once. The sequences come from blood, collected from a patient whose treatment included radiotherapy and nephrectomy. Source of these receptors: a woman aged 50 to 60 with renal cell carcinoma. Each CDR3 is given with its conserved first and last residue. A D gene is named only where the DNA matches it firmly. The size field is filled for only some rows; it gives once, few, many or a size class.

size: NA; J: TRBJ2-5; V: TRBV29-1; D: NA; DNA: TGCAGCGTCGCCGGGGCCCTTTCTGGAGAGACCCAGTACTTC; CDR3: CSVAGALSGETQYF
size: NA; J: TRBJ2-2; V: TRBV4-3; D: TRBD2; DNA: TGCGCCAGCAGCCAAGGGGCGGGAGGGCCTGACACCGGGGAGCTGTTTTTT; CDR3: CASSQGAGGPDTGELFF
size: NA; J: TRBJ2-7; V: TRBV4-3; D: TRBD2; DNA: TGCGCCAGCAGCCCCAGAGCGGGGGGGAGCTCCTACGAGCAGTACTTC; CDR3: CASSPRAGGSSYEQYF
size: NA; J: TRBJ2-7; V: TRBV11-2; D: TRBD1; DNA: TGTGCCAGCAGCCCTAGTAGCGACAGGGGCGAGCAGTACTTC; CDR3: CASSPSSDRGEQYF
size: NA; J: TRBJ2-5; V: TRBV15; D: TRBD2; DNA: TGTGCCACCAGCGGGCGGGGGTTAAAAGAGACCCAGTACTTC; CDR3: CATSGRGLKETQYF
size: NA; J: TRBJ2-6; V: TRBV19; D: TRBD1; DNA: TGTGCCAGTAGTACGGGACAGGGAGTCTCTGGGGCCAACGTCCTGACTTTC; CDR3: CASSTGQGVSGANVLTF
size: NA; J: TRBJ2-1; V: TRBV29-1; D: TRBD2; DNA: TGCAGCGTTGAATTGGGACTAACAAGCTCCTACAATGAGCAGTTCTTC; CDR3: CSVELGLTSSYNEQFF
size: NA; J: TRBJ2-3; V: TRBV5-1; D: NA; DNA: TGCGCCAGCAGCTCCGGTCGGGTAAACGCAGATACGCAGTATTTT; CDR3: CASSSGRVNADTQYF
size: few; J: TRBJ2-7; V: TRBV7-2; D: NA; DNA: TGTGCCAGCAGCTTGGGGGCTCTCTACGAGCAGTACTTC; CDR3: CASSLGALYEQYF
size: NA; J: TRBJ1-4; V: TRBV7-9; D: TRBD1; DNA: TGTGCCACTGGGACAGGGGAACGAGAAAAACTGTTTTTT; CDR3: CATGTGEREKLFF
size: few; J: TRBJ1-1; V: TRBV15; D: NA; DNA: TGTGCCACCAGTCGACGGGGGTATGAAGCTTTCTTT; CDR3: CATSRRGYEAFF
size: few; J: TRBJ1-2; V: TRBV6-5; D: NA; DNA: TGTGCCAGCAGTACCTACGGAGCTAACTATGGCTACACCTTC; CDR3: CASSTYGANYGYTF
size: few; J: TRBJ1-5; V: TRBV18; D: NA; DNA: TGTGCCAGCTCACAGACAGTCGTGCAGCCCCAGCATTTT; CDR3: CASSQTVVQPQHF
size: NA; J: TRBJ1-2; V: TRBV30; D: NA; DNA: TGTGCCTGGAGGTCAGAGTTGAACTATGGCTACACCTTC; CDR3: CAWRSELNYGYTF
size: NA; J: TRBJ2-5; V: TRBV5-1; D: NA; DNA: TGCGCCAGCAGCTTGGCGGGGCAGGACCAAGAGACCCAGTACTTC; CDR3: CASSLAGQDQETQYF
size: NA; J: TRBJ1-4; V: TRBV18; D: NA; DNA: TGTGCCAGCTCACCAGGGATTAATGAAAAACTGTTTTTT; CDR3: CASSPGINEKLFF
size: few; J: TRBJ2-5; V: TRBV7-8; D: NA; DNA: TGTGCCAGCAGCCGTGGCAGGGGAGAGGAGACCCAGTACTTC; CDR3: CASSRGRGEETQYF
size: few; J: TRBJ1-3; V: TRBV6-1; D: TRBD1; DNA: TGTGCCAGCAGAGACATTACAGGGGCTGGAAACACCATATATTTT; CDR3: CASRDITGAGNTIYF
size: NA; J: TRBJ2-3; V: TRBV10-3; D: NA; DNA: TGTGCCATCAGTCCGGGAGGCACAGATACGCAGTATTTT; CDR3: CAISPGGTDTQYF
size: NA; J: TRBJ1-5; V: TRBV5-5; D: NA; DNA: TGTGCCAGCAGCTTGCAGAATAGCAATCAGCCCCAGCATTTT; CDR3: CASSLQNSNQPQHF
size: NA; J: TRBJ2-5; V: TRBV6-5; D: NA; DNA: TGTGCCAGCACCAGGGGTGGGCGAGGGGAGACCCAGTACTTC; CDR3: CASTRGGRGETQYF
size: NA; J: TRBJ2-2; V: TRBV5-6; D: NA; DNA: TGTGCCAGCAGCTTTAGGCAGGGTGCCCCCGGGGAGCTGTTTTTT; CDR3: CASSFRQGAPGELFF
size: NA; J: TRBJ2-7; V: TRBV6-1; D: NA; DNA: TGTGCCAGCAGTGAAGCGGGGGGCGCACACGAGCAGTACTTC; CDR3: CASSEAGGAHEQYF
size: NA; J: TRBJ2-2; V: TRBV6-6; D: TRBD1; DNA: TGTGCCACCTCAGGGGGCGACACCGGGGAGCTGTTTTTT; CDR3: CATSGGDTGELFF
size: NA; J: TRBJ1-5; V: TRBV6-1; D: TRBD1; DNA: TGTGCCAGCAGTGAAGTTGGGGAGAGACAGGGAGGGCAGCCCCAGCATTTT; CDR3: CASSEVGERQGGQPQHF
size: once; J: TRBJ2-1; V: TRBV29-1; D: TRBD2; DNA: TGCAGCGTTGCGCCTTCTGGACTAGCGGGTACCTACAATGAGCAGTTCTTC; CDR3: CSVAPSGLAGTYNEQFF
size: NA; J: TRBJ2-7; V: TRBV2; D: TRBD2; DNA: TGTGCCAGCAGTGAACAGCGCGGGAGGGCCCGCTCCTACGAGCAGTACTTC; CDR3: CASSEQRGRARSYEQYF
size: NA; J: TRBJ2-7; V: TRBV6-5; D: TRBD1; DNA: TGTGCCAGCAGTTACGGACACAGGGGCTACGAGCAGTACTTC; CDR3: CASSYGHRGYEQYF
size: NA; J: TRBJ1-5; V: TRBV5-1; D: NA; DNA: TGCGCCAGCAGCTTAGGACAGAAGGATCAGCCCCAGCATTTT; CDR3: CASSLGQKDQPQHF
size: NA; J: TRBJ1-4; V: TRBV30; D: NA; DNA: TGTGCCTGTGCGTTGGGCGCTAATGAAAAACTGTTTTTT; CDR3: CACALGANEKLFF
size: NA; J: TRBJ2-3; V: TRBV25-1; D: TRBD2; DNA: TGTGCCAGCAGGAGGGAGGGTGTCGCAGATACGCAGTATTTT; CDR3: CASRREGVADTQYF
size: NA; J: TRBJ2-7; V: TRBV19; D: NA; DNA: TGTGCCAGTAGTGACCGCCTACATGGGGCCTACTCCTACGAGCAGTACTTC; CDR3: CASSDRLHGAYSYEQYF
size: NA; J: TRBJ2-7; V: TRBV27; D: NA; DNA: TGTGCCAGCAGTTCTCACACAGACAGGGACTTCTCCTACGAGCAGTACTTC; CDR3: CASSSHTDRDFSYEQYF
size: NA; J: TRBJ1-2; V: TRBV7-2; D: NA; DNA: TGTGCCAGCAGCTTTTACCTCGGTACGGGCTACACCTTC; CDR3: CASSFYLGTGYTF
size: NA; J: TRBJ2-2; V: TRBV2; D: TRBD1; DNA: TGTGCCAGCAGGGGGGGACAGGGTTCCGGGGAGCTGTTTTTT; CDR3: CASRGGQGSGELFF
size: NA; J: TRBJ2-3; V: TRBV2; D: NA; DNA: TGTGCCAGCAGTCAAGGGTGGGACGCTGCGTATTTT; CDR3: CASSQGWDAAYF
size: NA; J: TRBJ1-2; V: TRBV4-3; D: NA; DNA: TGCGCCAGCAGCCAAGAGAGATGGGGGTTGACGGGCTACACCTTC; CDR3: CASSQERWGLTGYTF
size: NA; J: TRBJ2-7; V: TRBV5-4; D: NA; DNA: TGTGCCAGCAGCCAACGTCGTGGAGATTGGGACGAGCAGTACTTC; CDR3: CASSQRRGDWDEQYF
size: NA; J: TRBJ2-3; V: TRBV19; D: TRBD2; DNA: TGTGCCAGTAGTATCGGGACTAGCGGCACAGATACGCAGTATTTT; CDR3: CASSIGTSGTDTQYF
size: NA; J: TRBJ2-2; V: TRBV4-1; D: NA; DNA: TGCGCCAGCAGCCAAGCAGGGTGGGGCCCGAACACCGGGGAGCTGTTTTTT; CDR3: CASSQAGWGPNTGELFF
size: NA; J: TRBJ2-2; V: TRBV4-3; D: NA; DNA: TGCGCCAGCAGCCAAGACCCTTTGCGGGGGAACACCGGGGAGCTGTTTTTT; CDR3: CASSQDPLRGNTGELFF
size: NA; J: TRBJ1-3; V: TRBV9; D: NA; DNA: TGTGCCAGCTCCGGGCTTACCTCTGGAAACACCATATATTTT; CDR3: CASSGLTSGNTIYF
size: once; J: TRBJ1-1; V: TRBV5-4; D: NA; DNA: TGTGCCAGCAGCCGGCAGATGAACACTGAAGCTTTCTTT; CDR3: CASSRQMNTEAFF
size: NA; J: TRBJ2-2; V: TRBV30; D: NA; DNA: TGTGCCTGGAGTGTACAGGCCGCTGGCGGGGAGCTGTTTTTT; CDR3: CAWSVQAAGGELFF
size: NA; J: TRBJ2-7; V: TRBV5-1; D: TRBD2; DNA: TGCGCCAGCAGCGGACTTGGGACTACCGAGCAGTACTTC; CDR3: CASSGLGTTEQYF
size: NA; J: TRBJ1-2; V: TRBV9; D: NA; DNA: TGTGCCAGCAGCGTAGGGCAGGTCTACCGCTATGGCTACACCTTC; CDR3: CASSVGQVYRYGYTF
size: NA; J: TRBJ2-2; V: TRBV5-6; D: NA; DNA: TGTGCCAGCAGCTTGGTTACCCCGAACACCGGGGAGCTGTTTTTT; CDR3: CASSLVTPNTGELFF
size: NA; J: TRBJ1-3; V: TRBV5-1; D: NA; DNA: TGCGCCAGCAGCGCCGAGGGCCAGGGCTCTGGAAACACCATATATTTT; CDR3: CASSAEGQGSGNTIYF
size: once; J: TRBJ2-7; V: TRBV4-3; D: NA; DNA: TGCGCCAGCAGCCAAGAAGGTGCGGGTCGGTACGAGCAGTACTTC; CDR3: CASSQEGAGRYEQYF
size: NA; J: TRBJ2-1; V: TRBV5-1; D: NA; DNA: TGCGCCAGCAGCCAAGACTTCGGTGAGCAGTTCTTC; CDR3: CASSQDFGEQFF
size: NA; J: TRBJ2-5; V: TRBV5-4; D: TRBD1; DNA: TGTGCCAGCAGCTTGGCAGGGGGACAAGAGACCCAGTACTTC; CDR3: CASSLAGGQETQYF
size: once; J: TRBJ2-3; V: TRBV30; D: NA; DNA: TGTGCCTGGAGAGAACAGGCTGCAGCAGATACGCAGTATTTT; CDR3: CAWREQAAADTQYF